Detailed here is one T cell receptor beta chain. The data derive from a study of blood T cell repertoires in COVID-19. Study-wide background: In each case, the material was cDNA or gDNA derived from T cells, B-cell-depleted T cells, or PBMCs.

Sequencing was performed with immunoSEQ multiplex PCR; in TCRdb, only in-frame clones are kept and a portion is missing. The table has about 120,000 clones, under 90% seen once. Germline CDR1 is WSHSY and CDR2 is SAAADI. CDR3 length equals 17 residues. Trimming left V 4 bases short and J 2 bases short, with 18 bases between. Source material: peripheral blood. The sequence was obtained from a woman in her 70s with acute or convalescent COVID-19. This chain uses TRBV10-2 with TRBJ2-1, with a possible D match to TRBD1 (6 bases). CDR3 residues: CASSVYRALGTYNEQFF. The CDR3 DNA reads TGCGCCAGCAGTGTCTACAGGGCCCTCGGCACCTACAATGAGCAGTTCTTC.